The rows below give T cell receptor beta chains drawn from one sample of a study of monozygotic twins with inflammatory bowel disease. No DNA is given; TCRdb re-called the 5' RACE reads and lists each CDR3 protein once. Seen in this sample are about 150,000 distinct CDR3 sequences; the ten most common clones hold around 1.2%. The sequenced material came from blood. These receptors came from a human donor with ulcerative colitis or Crohn's disease, or a healthy co-twin of an affected twin (not recorded which). The CDR3 runs from the conserved cysteine through the conserved F or W. Fields, in order: J gene, V gene, CDR3 protein.

j_call: TRBJ1-4
v_call: TRBV7-9
cdr3_aa: CASSGGQGYEKLFF

j_call: TRBJ1-2
v_call: TRBV11-2
cdr3_aa: CASSARQGYNYGYTF

j_call: TRBJ2-6
v_call: TRBV5-1
cdr3_aa: CASSLRWGSGANVLTF

j_call: TRBJ2-1
v_call: TRBV15
cdr3_aa: CATSSGARGNEQFF

j_call: TRBJ2-1
v_call: TRBV20-1
cdr3_aa: CSVSGSGYNEQFF

j_call: TRBJ1-5
v_call: TRBV15
cdr3_aa: CATSKTGGSNQPQHF

j_call: TRBJ2-1
v_call: TRBV20-1
cdr3_aa: CSASAGGFTYNEQFF

j_call: TRBJ2-7
v_call: TRBV7-2
cdr3_aa: CASRADFPSYEQYF

j_call: TRBJ1-4
v_call: TRBV5-1
cdr3_aa: CASSYRQGENEKLFF

j_call: TRBJ2-1
v_call: TRBV5-4
cdr3_aa: CASTHQTAALYNEQFF

j_call: TRBJ2-2
v_call: TRBV6-1
cdr3_aa: CASSHSGANTGELFF

j_call: TRBJ2-6
v_call: TRBV12-3/TRBV12-4
cdr3_aa: CASSLFQASGANVLTF

j_call: TRBJ2-3
v_call: TRBV11-3
cdr3_aa: CASSPRQGPTDTQYF

j_call: TRBJ2-1
v_call: TRBV30
cdr3_aa: CAWNSRGTSGRSFWASYNEQFF

j_call: TRBJ1-3
v_call: TRBV6-1
cdr3_aa: CASSAQGRNTIYF

j_call: TRBJ2-3
v_call: TRBV20-1
cdr3_aa: CSAREDSGLGDTQYF

j_call: TRBJ1-3
v_call: TRBV9
cdr3_aa: CASSPRDQRSGNTIYF

j_call: TRBJ1-1
v_call: TRBV19
cdr3_aa: CASSPSQYKNTEAFF

j_call: TRBJ1-2
v_call: TRBV7-9
cdr3_aa: CASSNNRGNYGYTF

j_call: TRBJ1-2
v_call: TRBV15
cdr3_aa: CATSSRDRDYGYTF

j_call: TRBJ2-7
v_call: TRBV20-1
cdr3_aa: CSAPGTSGGEQYF

j_call: TRBJ2-5
v_call: TRBV28
cdr3_aa: CASKVGLGRQETQYF

j_call: TRBJ2-3
v_call: TRBV15
cdr3_aa: CATSNGYQGTDTQYF

j_call: TRBJ2-7
v_call: TRBV20-1
cdr3_aa: CSARDLSSGRSYEQYF

j_call: TRBJ2-7
v_call: TRBV9
cdr3_aa: CASSVLGDYEQYF

j_call: TRBJ1-1
v_call: TRBV5-1
cdr3_aa: CASSWTGANIEAFF

j_call: TRBJ1-5
v_call: TRBV3-1
cdr3_aa: CASSRELRGPQHF

j_call: TRBJ1-5
v_call: TRBV18
cdr3_aa: CASSPQRGNQPQHF

j_call: TRBJ2-5
v_call: TRBV24-1
cdr3_aa: CATSDFSLETQYF

j_call: TRBJ1-1
v_call: TRBV6-5
cdr3_aa: CASSYSTANTEAFF

j_call: TRBJ2-3
v_call: TRBV4-1
cdr3_aa: CASSQDWGESADTQYF

j_call: TRBJ2-7
v_call: TRBV7-6
cdr3_aa: CASSSSEGAEQYF

j_call: TRBJ2-1
v_call: TRBV5-1
cdr3_aa: CASSLNQGGNEQFF

j_call: TRBJ2-7
v_call: TRBV4-2
cdr3_aa: CASSSLGGLRYEQYF

j_call: TRBJ2-3
v_call: TRBV7-2
cdr3_aa: CASSLIIASTDTQYF

j_call: TRBJ2-7
v_call: TRBV7-9
cdr3_aa: CASSLGSLAGVYEQYF

j_call: TRBJ2-7
v_call: TRBV9
cdr3_aa: CASSADPTPGGDYEQYF

j_call: TRBJ2-7
v_call: TRBV20-1
cdr3_aa: CSAREFAATGEQYF

j_call: TRBJ2-3
v_call: TRBV6-1
cdr3_aa: CASSPDLSWGETDTQYF

j_call: TRBJ2-2
v_call: TRBV9
cdr3_aa: CASSVGPGAVTGELFF

j_call: TRBJ2-1
v_call: TRBV27
cdr3_aa: CASSSLGSGESEQFF

j_call: TRBJ2-7
v_call: TRBV27
cdr3_aa: CASSWGGVEQYF

j_call: TRBJ1-6
v_call: TRBV11-2
cdr3_aa: CASSPRQINSPLHF

j_call: TRBJ1-6
v_call: TRBV18
cdr3_aa: CASSPGQGDSPLHF

j_call: TRBJ2-7
v_call: TRBV30
cdr3_aa: CASRQGASEQYF

j_call: TRBJ2-2
v_call: TRBV4-1
cdr3_aa: CASSPRLTGELFF

j_call: TRBJ2-5
v_call: TRBV5-5
cdr3_aa: CASSGTSSGVETQYF

j_call: TRBJ1-1
v_call: TRBV5-1
cdr3_aa: CASSLGRSNTEAFF